These 16 T cell receptor beta chains came from one sample sequenced in a study of OX40 agonist ivuxolimab in advanced cancers. TCRdb's copy holds only in-frame clones and misses some; the assay was immunoSEQ multiplex PCR. The sample records approximately 68,000 clones, 80% to 90% being singletons. The sequenced sample was CD4+ or CD8+ T cells sorted from blood, obtained in a trial of the OX40 agonist ivuxolimab. The receptors originated from an adult with an advanced solid tumor such as melanoma, head and neck, liver or kidney cancer.

This clone was recorded only once. The chain uses TRBV28 and TRBJ1-6; D perhaps matches TRBD1 (6 bases). Germline CDR1 and CDR2: MDHEN and SYDVKM. Trimming stripped 3 bases from V and 7 bases from J, with 10 bases between. The CDR3 spans 14 residues. DNA of the CDR3: TGTGCCAGCAGTTTGGGCAGGGGAAATTCACCCCTCCACTTT. The encoded protein is CASSLGRGNSPLHF.

This clone was recorded once. The junction differs from germline at one of its ends, possibly a read error. This sample includes further DNA sequences coding for the same CDR3. This rearrangement joins TRBV27 to TRBJ2-2, with D perhaps matching TRBD1 (5 bases). CDR1 is MNHEY, CDR2 SMNVEV, per germline (reference sequence). This CDR3 spans 14 amino acids. The CDR3 loop is CASSLTRASGELFF. For the CDR3, the DNA is TGTGCCAGTAGTTTAACCAGGGCTAGCGGGGAGCTGTTTTTT.

This clone was observed a single time. This sequence joins TRBV2 and TRBJ1-2; 9 bases agree with TRBD1. Looked up from germline, CDR1 is SNHLY and CDR2 is FYNNEI. This CDR3 region has 15 residues. The V and J ends lost 5 bases and 1 base, in that order; junction bases with no gene match: 5. The CDR3 DNA reads TGTGCCAGCAGTCTAGGACAGGGGCATAACTATGGCTACACCTTC. Encoded protein: CASSLGQGHNYGYTF.

This clone was observed a single time. The chain uses TRBV6-5 and TRBJ2-7; the D is unclear. Germline loops: CDR1 MNHEY, CDR2 SVGAGI. This CDR3 region has 13 residues. The V gene lost 7 bases and the J gene lost 0 bases, with 10 bases spanning the gap. Written as DNA, the CDR3 is TGTGCCAGCAAGACGTCTAGCTCCTACGAGCAGTACTTC. Encoded protein: CASKTSSSYEQYF.

This chain uses TRBV18 with TRBJ1-2; perhaps TRBD1 as D (6 bases). CDR3 size: 17 residues. Between the trimmed V and J ends, which lost 2 bases and 1 base, there was a span of 17 bases. Germline values: CDR1 KGHSH, CDR2 LQKENI. CDR3 sequence (DNA): TGTGCCAGCTCACCAACTAAAGGGGCAGGGGTTAACTATGGCTACACCTTC. This sequence encodes CASSPTKGAGVNYGYTF.

This clone was detected only a few times. The chain links TRBV7-9 to TRBJ2-3; 10 nucleotides agree with TRBD1. CDR3 length equals 16 residues. Germline V CDR1 and CDR2: SEHNR, FQNEAQ (reference sequence). The V gene end was trimmed by 4 bases and the J gene end by 3 bases; junction bases not matched to a gene: 7. The CDR3 bases are TGTGCCAGCAGCTCACCGTGGACAGGGGGAACAGATACGCAGTATTTT. This encodes CASSSPWTGGTDTQYF.

The V call is TRBV10-3, the J call TRBJ2-1, with 14 positions matching TRBD2. V trimming: 6 bases; J trimming: 4 bases; junction bases outside the gene matches: 5. Germline V gene data show CDR1 as ENHRY and CDR2 as SYGVKD. The CDR3 loop spans 16 amino acids. Written as DNA, the CDR3 is TGTGCCATCAGCGGGACTAGCGGGAGCGGGTACAATGAGCAGTTCTTC. Residues: CAISGTSGSGYNEQFF.

This clone was observed a single time. This chain joins TRBV10-3 and TRBJ2-7, with TRBD1 as a possible D gene (6 bases). V dropped 10 bases and J dropped 4 bases, with 20 bases sitting between them. The CDR3 contains 14 residues. Germline V lookup: CDR1 ENHRY, CDR2 SYGVKD. The DNA of the CDR3 is TGTGCCACGTTCCCCGGACAGAGATTGTACGAGCAGTACTTC. This sequence encodes CATFPGQRLYEQYF.

The CDR3 DNA reads TGTGCCAGTAGTATAGGGGCTAGCGGGGCAGATACGCAGTATTTT. Encoded protein: CASSIGASGADTQYF. The chain employs TRBV19 and TRBJ2-3; 9 bases agree with TRBD2. J lost 4 bases, V lost 1 base, and 3 bases had no gene match. Germline V gives CDR1 LNHDA, CDR2 SQIVND (reference sequence). The CDR3 is 15 residues long.

V and J are TRBV6-6 and TRBJ2-1; TRBD1 matches at 9 bases. Per germline, CDR1 MNHNY and CDR2 SVGAGI (reference sequence). V gave up 6 bases and J gave up 10 bases; unmatched junction bases: 10. This CDR3 is built from 14 residues. The CDR3 sequence: CASRYRQGEREQFF. CDR3 nucleotides: TGTGCCAGCAGATACCGACAGGGGGAGCGGGAGCAGTTCTTC.

J is TRBJ2-3 and V is TRBV7-9; a possible D gene is TRBD1 (6 bases). Trimming took off 2 bases at V and 3 bases at J, with 21 bases between the two ends. The CDR3 runs to 18 residues. Germline V gene data show CDR1 as SEHNR and CDR2 as FQNEAQ (reference sequence). The CDR3 reads CASSLIVGTLAQTDTQYF. The CDR3 nucleotides are TGTGCCAGCAGCTTAATCGTGGGGACACTCGCCCAGACAGATACGCAGTATTTT. Supplemented by reference TRBV7-9 and TRBJ2-3, the full variable domain reads DTGVSQNPRHKITKRGQNVTFRCDPISEHNRLYWYRQTLGQGPEFLTYFQNEAQLEKSRLLSDRFSAERPKGSFSTLEIQRTEQGDSAMYLCASSLIVGTLAQTDTQYFGPGTRLTVL.

The chain recombines TRBV9 with TRBJ1-2, with D hard to call. The germline gives CDR1 SGDLS, CDR2 YYNGEE. Trimming cost V 4 bases and J 8 bases, with 15 bases left between them. CDR3 length: 13 residues. The CDR3 nucleotides read TGTGCCAGCAGCCTCCGCGACTTTAAAGGCTACACCTTC. Its protein product is CASSLRDFKGYTF.

Of note for this clone: The junction departs from the called germline gene at one end, perhaps through a read error. The V call is TRBV7-7, the J call TRBJ2-3; D not resolved. CDR3 length: 14 amino acids. The germline V gene encodes CDR1 SSHAT and CDR2 FNYEAQ (reference sequence). The DNA for the CDR3 is TGTGCTAGCAGCTTAGGCCGGGCCGCAGATACGCAGTATTTT. As protein: CASSLGRAADTQYF.

The DNA of the CDR3 is TGTGCCATCAGTGAAAGGGACCTCCGTGGGGAGCAGTACTTC. It codes for CAISERDLRGEQYF. J is TRBJ2-7 and V is TRBV10-3; D may match TRBD1 or TRBD2 (5 bases each). The CDR3 is 14 amino acids. V lost 3 bases, J lost 7 bases, and 16 bases lay in between. Germline values: CDR1 ENHRY, CDR2 SYGVKD.

This chain uses TRBV19 with TRBJ1-2, with D unresolved. Germline V lookup: CDR1 LNHDA, CDR2 SQIVND (reference sequence). V lost 7 bases to trimming and J lost 6 bases, with 21 bases between them. This CDR3 is built from 15 residues. CDR3 nucleotides: TGTGCCAGTAACTTAGTGGGAGGGAATAAGAATGGCTACACCTTC. It codes for CASNLVGGNKNGYTF. Drawing the rest from reference TRBV19 and TRBJ1-2, the complete variable domain is DGGITQSPKYLFRKEGQNVTLSCEQNLNHDAMYWYRQDPGQGLRLIYYSQIVNDFQKGDIAEGYSVSREKKESFPLTVTSAQKNPTAFYLCASNLVGGNKNGYTFGSGTRLTVV.

This CDR3 reads CASSSGTRDETQYF. The CDR3 DNA sequence: TGCGCCAGCAGCTCCGGGACCAGGGACGAGACCCAGTACTTC. V is TRBV5-1 and J is TRBJ2-5; perhaps D is TRBD1 or TRBD2 (5 bases each). Trimming removed 3 bases at V and 5 bases at J, with 14 bases between. This CDR3 is built from 14 residues. Germline CDR1 and CDR2: SGHRS and YFSETQ.